These 31 T cell receptor beta chains were all obtained from the same sample, sequenced in a study of T-cell reconstitution after alpha-beta-depleted transplantation in children (dated by TCRdb to 2016 to 2017). The treatment or condition label, read with the paper, signifies: allogeneic hematopoietic cell transplantation with graft depleted of TCRalphabeta T cells and CD19 B cells. Receptor libraries were prepared by PCR. Sequencer: Illumina HiSeq 2500. TCR libraries were prepared with molecular barcoding, using unique molecular identifiers to normalize TCRbeta repertoire quantification. The public reads were run again by TCRdb, first through fastp at Q25 and then through MiXCR, and only productive beta chains were kept. One record per CDR3 amino acid sequence lists the most common genes and DNA. Recorded for this sample are 77,000 or so distinct CDR3 sequences; over 15% of them occurred a single time. The top ten hold about half of the sample.

The sequenced sample was PBMCs, mostly from graft donor cells, obtained 360 days after TCRalphabeta/CD19-depleted stem cell transplant. The receptors originated from a male patient aged 2 to 10 who had a stem cell transplant for acute lymphoblastic leukemia, so the T cells may come from the graft donor.

This rearrangement joins TRBV28 to TRBJ2-3; 10 bases map to TRBD2. Trimming removed 2 bases from V and 6 bases from J; junction bases left unmatched: 5. Germline CDR1 reads MDHEN; CDR2 reads SYDVKM. The CDR3 is 15 residues long. The CDR3 region is CASSLPSGRVDTQYF. For the CDR3, the DNA is TGTGCCAGCAGTTTACCTAGCGGGAGAGTGGATACGCAGTATTTT.

This clonotype was counted only a few times. The CDR3 nucleotides read TGCAGCGTTGAAAAGTCAAGCTCCTACAATGAGCAGTTCTTC. Its translation: CSVEKSSSYNEQFF. The chain employs TRBV29-1 and TRBJ2-1; D uncertain. Germline CDR1 SQVTM, CDR2 ANQGSEA. The ends were cut back, 2 bases at V and 0 bases at J, with 8 bases in the middle. The CDR3 contains 14 residues.

CDR3 nucleotide sequence: TGCAGTGCTAGAGCCGCTAGCGGCAGCTCCTACAATGAGCAGTTCTTC. This codes for CSARAASGSSYNEQFF. V and J are TRBV20-1 and TRBJ2-1, with 7 bases aligning to TRBD2. The trim removed 1 base at V and 0 bases at J, leaving 6 bases unmatched. This CDR3 is built from 16 residues. CDR1 and CDR2 from the germline V gene are DFQATT and SNEGSKA (reference sequence).

The genes are TRBV6-1 and TRBJ2-1, with TRBD2 matching 13 bases. The J segment lost 4 bases and the V segment lost 4 bases, leaving 7 bases of the junction unmatched. The CDR3 totals 17 residues. Germline CDR1 and CDR2: MNHNS and SASEGT. The CDR3 nucleotides read TGTGCCAGCAGTGGGGGACTAGCGGGATGGGCTTACAATGAGCAGTTCTTC. Translated: CASSGGLAGWAYNEQFF.

This clonotype came up once. At one of its ends the junction is not consistent with the germline gene, which may arise from a read error. The rearrangement joins TRBV7-9 to TRBJ2-7; 12 nucleotides align to TRBD2. The CDR3 extends over 15 amino acids. Germline V gene lookup returns CDR1 SEHNR and CDR2 FQNEAQ (reference sequence). For the CDR3, the DNA is TGTGTCAGCAGCTTCTGGACTAGCGGGATCTACGAGCAGTACTTC. Translated, it gives CVSSFWTSGIYEQYF.

The chain is built from TRBV10-2 and TRBJ2-7; D not resolved. Trimming shortened V by 2 bases and J by 4 bases, and 12 bases separated the two germline ends. The CDR3 runs 14 residues. Germline CDR1 is WSHSY and CDR2 is SAAADI. The CDR3 spells CASSETTLRYEQYF. DNA of the CDR3: TGCGCCAGCAGTGAGACCACCCTAAGATACGAGCAGTACTTC.

This clonotype was picked up a small number of times. This chain connects TRBV28 to TRBJ2-5; TRBD2 aligns across 9 bases. The CDR3 spans 15 residues. The germline V gene has CDR1 MDHEN and CDR2 SYDVKM. Trimming removed 6 bases from V and 1 base from J; junction bases left unmatched: 6. CDR3 loop: CASSLAGLRQETQYF. The DNA for the CDR3 is TGTGCCAGCAGCCTAGCGGGACTACGCCAAGAGACCCAGTACTTC.

V usage is TRBV20-1 and J usage is TRBJ2-7; 11 nucleotides agree with TRBD2. The CDR3 extends over 15 amino acids. V gave up 0 bases and J gave up 4 bases; unmatched junction bases: 5. Germline CDR1 is DFQATT and CDR2 is SNEGSKA (reference sequence). The CDR3 DNA is TGCAGTGCTAGAGATTTAACTAGCGGGAGTTACGAGCAGTACTTC. Translation: CSARDLTSGSYEQYF.

This clonotype was counted only a few times. The CDR3 is CASSAQRGHTQYF. CDR3 DNA sequence: TGTGCCAGCTCCGCGCAAAGGGGACATACGCAGTATTTT. V is TRBV12-3 or TRBV12-4 and J is TRBJ2-3; D is tentatively TRBD1 or TRBD2 (5 bases each). CDR3 length: 13 amino acids. V shed 8 bases and J shed 7 bases, with 16 bases lying between them.

This chain links TRBV10-3 with TRBJ2-3, with D perhaps TRBD2 (6 bases). The CDR3 runs to 13 residues. Trimming stripped 6 bases from V and 6 bases from J, with 13 bases between. From germline, CDR1 is ENHRY and CDR2 SYGVKD. For the CDR3, the DNA is TGTGCCATCAGAAGTAATACTAGCGATACGCAGTATTTT. Its translation is CAIRSNTSDTQYF.

In this sample, this clonotype turned up many times. The DNA for the CDR3 is TGCAGTGCTAGCGGGACAGGGTTGGGCAAAAACATTCAGTACTTC. The encoded protein is CSASGTGLGKNIQYF. This chain uses TRBV20-1 with TRBJ2-4; the match to TRBD1 covers 9 bases. This CDR3 spans 15 amino acids. Germline V CDR1 and CDR2: DFQATT, SNEGSKA (reference sequence). After removal of 3 bases from V and 3 bases from J, the junction contained 6 bases not matched to a gene.

The chain links TRBV12-3 or TRBV12-4 to TRBJ2-1, with 8 bases aligning to TRBD2. The CDR3 is 15 amino acids. Unmatched junction bases numbered 5, after V lost 3 bases and J lost 4 bases. DNA of the CDR3: TGTGCCAGCAGTTTCGGGGGGGCGCGTTACAATGAGCAGTTCTTC. It yields the protein CASSFGGARYNEQFF.

V usage is TRBV5-1 and J usage is TRBJ2-3; possibly TRBD2 for D (5 bases). Deletions cut 4 bases from V and 5 bases from J, with 14 bases between. Germline V lookup: CDR1 SGHRS, CDR2 YFSETQ. The CDR3 is 14 residues long. The CDR3 nucleotides are TGCGCCAGCAGCAGGACTGATTTCCTAGATACGCAGTATTTT. Encoded protein: CASSRTDFLDTQYF.

The rearrangement uses TRBV7-6 and TRBJ2-5, with D hard to call. This CDR3 has 14 residues. Germline assignment: CDR1 SGHVS and CDR2 FNYEAQ. Trimming cost V 5 bases and J 7 bases, with 17 bases left between them. CDR3 nucleotides: TGTGCCAGCAGCCCCTGGACGAGGCAGGTGACCCAGTACTTC. It encodes CASSPWTRQVTQYF.

This chain's CDR3 is CASSFRPGPNSGNTIYF. The CDR3 nucleotides are TGCGCCAGCAGCTTTCGACCCGGACCGAACTCTGGAAACACCATATATTTT. The chain has TRBV5-1 and TRBJ1-3; D unresolved. The CDR3 totals 17 residues. Germline V lookup: CDR1 SGHRS, CDR2 YFSETQ. V shed 2 bases and J shed 0 bases, with 15 bases lying between them. The complete variable domain, with remaining parts taken from reference TRBV5-1 and TRBJ1-3, reads KAGVTQTPRYLIKTRGQQVTLSCSPISGHRSVSWYQQTPGQGLQFLFEYFSETQRNKGNFPGRFSGRQFSNSRSEMNVSTLELGDSALYLCASSFRPGPNSGNTIYFGEGSWLTVV.

The table lists this clonotype with many counts. The chain links TRBV5-1 to TRBJ2-1; D unclear. This CDR3 comprises 16 residues. Germline-derived CDR1 and CDR2 are SGHRS and YFSETQ. Deletions cut 4 bases from V and 7 bases from J, with 21 bases between. This CDR3 reads CASSPGDAWVGNEQFF. The DNA for the CDR3 is TGCGCCAGCAGCCCTGGCGACGCTTGGGTGGGGAATGAGCAGTTCTTC.

The count of this clonotype is one. The CDR3 region is CASSHPLASSYEQYF. The CDR3, as DNA: TGCGCCAGCAGCCATCCCCTAGCGAGCTCCTACGAGCAGTACTTC. The V call is TRBV4-1, the J call TRBJ2-7; D perhaps matches TRBD2 (6 bases). Germline CDR1 and CDR2: MGHRA and YSYEKL. This CDR3 spans 15 amino acids. Trimming took 3 bases from V and 0 from J, leaving 12 bases between them.

This clonotype was seen many times. The CDR3 loop is CASRGALAGLEQFF. The CDR3 DNA is TGTGCCAGCCGCGGTGCACTAGCGGGCCTTGAGCAGTTCTTC. The chain uses TRBV2 and TRBJ2-1; 9 bases fit TRBD2. The CDR3 extends over 14 amino acids. J was trimmed by 9 bases and V by 8 bases; bases with no gene match: 11. Germline assignment: CDR1 SNHLY and CDR2 FYNNEI.

This clonotype was seen only a few times. V gene TRBV7-8 combines with J gene TRBJ2-1; tentative D call: TRBD2 (5 bases). Germline-derived CDR1 and CDR2 are SGHVS and FQNEAQ. This CDR3 is 14 amino acids long. V lost 4 bases to trimming and J lost 6 bases, with 13 bases between them. CDR3 residues: CASSSLLGSNEQFF. The CDR3 DNA sequence: TGTGCCAGCAGCTCCCTACTAGGTTCCAATGAGCAGTTCTTC.

CDR3 DNA: TGTGCCAGCAGTGACGTGGCAGGGACGGATTCACCCCTCCACTTT. It translates to CASSDVAGTDSPLHF. The J gene is TRBJ1-6, the V gene TRBV6-4; tentative D call: TRBD1 (5 bases). Germline loops: CDR1 MRHNA, CDR2 SNTAGT. Trimming removed 2 bases at V and 8 bases at J, with 13 bases between. The CDR3 has 15 residues.

This clonotype appeared many times. The chain is built from TRBV3-1 and TRBJ2-7, with 8 positions matching TRBD1. Trimming removed 4 bases from V and 5 bases from J; junction bases left unmatched: 10. The CDR3 contains 15 residues. Germline V lookup: CDR1 LGHDT, CDR2 YNNKEL (reference sequence). The DNA of the CDR3 is TGTGCCAGCAGCCCCTATGGACAGGGTTCCGACGAGCAGTACTTC. The encoded protein is CASSPYGQGSDEQYF.

In this sample, this clonotype turned up a few times. The chain carries TRBV20-1 and TRBJ2-2, with TRBD1 matching 8 bases. The CDR3 totals 17 residues. With 0 bases clipped from V and 0 bases from J, the junction kept 6 bases outside the gene matches. CDR1 is DFQATT and CDR2 is SNEGSKA in the germline V gene (reference sequence). The DNA for the CDR3 is TGCAGTGCTAGAGATCAAACAGGGGGAGCGAACACCGGGGAGCTGTTTTTT. Translation gives CSARDQTGGANTGELFF.

The chain carries TRBV5-1 and TRBJ2-7; maybe TRBD2 (5 bases). Trimming removed 6 bases at V and 5 bases at J, with 21 bases between. The V gene's germline CDR1 is SGHRS and CDR2 YFSETQ. The CDR3 runs to 15 residues. In DNA form, the CDR3 reads TGCGCCAGCAAAACATCTCCTAGCAAGACGGACGAGCAGTACTTC. Its protein is CASKTSPSKTDEQYF.

This sequence joins TRBV24-1 and TRBJ2-1, with 8 nucleotides matching TRBD1. Per the germline V gene, CDR1 is KGHDR and CDR2 is SFDVKD. The ends lost 0 bases at V and 0 bases at J; junction bases unmatched: 6. This CDR3 spans 18 amino acids. The CDR3 reads CATSDLPSTGGSYNEQFF. CDR3 DNA sequence: TGTGCCACCAGTGATTTGCCGAGCACAGGGGGCTCCTACAATGAGCAGTTCTTC.

The CDR3 DNA reads as TGCGCCAGCAGTGCCAGCGTTTGGACAGATACGCAGTATTTT. Protein: CASSASVWTDTQYF. The chain recombines TRBV10-1 with TRBJ2-3, with unresolved D. Germline V gives CDR1 WNHNN, CDR2 SYGVQD (reference sequence). Trimming shortened V by 4 bases and J by 3 bases, and 11 bases separated the two germline ends. This CDR3 has 14 amino acids.

This CDR3 is CASSSFSGNTGELFF. CDR3 sequence (DNA): TGTGCCAGCAGCTCCTTTAGCGGGAACACCGGGGAGCTGTTTTTT. This sequence joins TRBV7-6 and TRBJ2-2, with TRBD2 as a possible D gene (6 bases). The V gene's germline CDR1 is SGHVS and CDR2 FNYEAQ. The V gene lost 4 bases and the J gene lost 1 base, with 10 bases spanning the gap. The CDR3 sequence is 15 residues long.

The chain combines TRBV27 with TRBJ2-7, with D possibly called TRBD1 or TRBD2 (5 bases each). Germline values: CDR1 MNHEY, CDR2 SMNVEV (reference sequence). The CDR3 sequence is 14 residues long. The V and J ends lost 5 bases and 5 bases respectively, with 16 bases between them. CDR3 DNA sequence: TGTGCCAGCAGTCCCTGGGACGTTTTCGACGAGCAGTACTTC. Translated: CASSPWDVFDEQYF.

This clonotype has just a few counts. This chain joins TRBV5-1 and TRBJ2-7, with 10 positions matching TRBD2. The CDR3 totals 17 residues. In germline, CDR1 is SGHRS, CDR2 YFSETQ. Losses at the gene ends were 1 base for V and 4 bases for J; bases not matched to a gene: 11. CDR3 coding DNA: TGCGCCAGCAGCTTGATTAATAGCGGGAGGCTGGGGTACGAGCAGTACTTC. Its translation is CASSLINSGRLGYEQYF.

V and J are TRBV5-1 and TRBJ2-6; D may be TRBD1 (6 bases). CDR1 is SGHRS and CDR2 is YFSETQ in the germline V gene. The V gene lost 5 bases and the J gene lost 4 bases, with 16 bases spanning the gap. CDR3 length: 16 amino acids. The CDR3 coding sequence is TGCGCCAGCAGTGCGACAGGCTTCGCGGGGGCCAACGTCCTGACTTTC. Encoded protein: CASSATGFAGANVLTF.

V is TRBV7-8 and J is TRBJ2-7; D may be TRBD2 (5 bases). The CDR3 is 15 residues long. Germline assignment: CDR1 SGHVS and CDR2 FQNEAQ. The germline V and J ends were trimmed by 4 bases and 2 bases, with 15 bases remaining between them. The CDR3 DNA sequence: TGTGCCAGCAGCTCGTGGAGGACTCTGGCCTACGAGCAGTACTTC. This encodes CASSSWRTLAYEQYF.

V usage is TRBV29-1 and J usage is TRBJ2-7; D ambiguous. The V end lost 1 base, the J end lost 4 bases, and 5 bases lay between the germline ends. The germline V gene has CDR1 SQVTM and CDR2 ANQGSEA. This CDR3 has 11 amino acids. The CDR3 nucleotides are TGCAGCGTTGAAGTGGGATACGAGCAGTACTTC. Its translation is CSVEVGYEQYF.